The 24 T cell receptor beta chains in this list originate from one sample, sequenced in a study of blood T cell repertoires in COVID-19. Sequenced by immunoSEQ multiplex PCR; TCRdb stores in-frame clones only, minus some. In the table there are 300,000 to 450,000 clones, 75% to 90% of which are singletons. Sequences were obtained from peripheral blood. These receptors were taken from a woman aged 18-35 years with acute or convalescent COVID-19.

The CDR3 protein is CASSFQANQPQHF. The CDR3 DNA sequence: TGTGCCAGCAGTTTCCAGGCAAATCAGCCCCAGCATTTT. The V call is TRBV27, the J call TRBJ1-5; no reliable D call. CDR1 MNHEY and CDR2 SMNVEV come from the germline V gene (reference sequence). Trimming left V 3 bases short and J 4 bases short, with 7 bases between. This CDR3 is built from 13 residues.

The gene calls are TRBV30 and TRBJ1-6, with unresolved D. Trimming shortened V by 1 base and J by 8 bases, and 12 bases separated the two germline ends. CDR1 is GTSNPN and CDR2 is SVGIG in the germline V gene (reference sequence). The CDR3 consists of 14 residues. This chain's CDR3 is CAWSAGVAHSPLHF. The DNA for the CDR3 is TGTGCCTGGAGTGCCGGTGTAGCTCATTCACCCCTCCACTTT.

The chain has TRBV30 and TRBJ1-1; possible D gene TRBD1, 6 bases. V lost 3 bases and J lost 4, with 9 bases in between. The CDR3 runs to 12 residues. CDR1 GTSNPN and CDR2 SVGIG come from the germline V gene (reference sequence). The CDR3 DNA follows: TGTGCCTGGAGCCAGACAGGCACTGAAGCTTTCTTT. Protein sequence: CAWSQTGTEAFF.

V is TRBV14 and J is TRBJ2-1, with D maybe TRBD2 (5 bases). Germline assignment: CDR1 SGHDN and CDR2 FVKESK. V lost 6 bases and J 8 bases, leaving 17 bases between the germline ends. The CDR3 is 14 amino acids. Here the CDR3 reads CASSRSGSLYEQFF. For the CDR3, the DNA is TGTGCCAGCAGTAGGAGCGGCTCCCTCTATGAGCAGTTCTTC.

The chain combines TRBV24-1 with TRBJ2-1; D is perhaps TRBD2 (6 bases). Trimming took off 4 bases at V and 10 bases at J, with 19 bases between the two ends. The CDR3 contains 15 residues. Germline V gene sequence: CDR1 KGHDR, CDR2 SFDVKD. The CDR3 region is CATSDQAGPLNEQFF. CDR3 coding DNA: TGTGCCACCAGTGACCAAGCGGGCCCCTTGAACGAGCAGTTCTTC.

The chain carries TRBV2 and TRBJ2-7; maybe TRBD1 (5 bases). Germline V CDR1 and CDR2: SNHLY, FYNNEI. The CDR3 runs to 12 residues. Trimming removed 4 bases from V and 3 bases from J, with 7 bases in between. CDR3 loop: CASSVTVYEQYF. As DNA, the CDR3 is TGTGCCAGCAGTGTGACAGTCTACGAGCAGTACTTC.

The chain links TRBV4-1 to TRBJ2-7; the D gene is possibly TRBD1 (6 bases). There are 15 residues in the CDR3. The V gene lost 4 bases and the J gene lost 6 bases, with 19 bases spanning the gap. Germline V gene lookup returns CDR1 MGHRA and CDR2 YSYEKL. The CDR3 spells CASSPGMGAISEQYF. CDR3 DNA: TGCGCCAGCAGCCCGGGGATGGGGGCGATTAGCGAGCAGTACTTC.

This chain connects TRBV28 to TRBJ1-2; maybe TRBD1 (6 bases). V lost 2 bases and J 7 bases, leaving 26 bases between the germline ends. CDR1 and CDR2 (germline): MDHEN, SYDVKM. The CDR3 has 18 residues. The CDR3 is CASSLVKSGHPKRGGYTF. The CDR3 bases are TGTGCCAGCAGTTTAGTTAAATCGGGACACCCGAAAAGAGGTGGCTACACCTTC.

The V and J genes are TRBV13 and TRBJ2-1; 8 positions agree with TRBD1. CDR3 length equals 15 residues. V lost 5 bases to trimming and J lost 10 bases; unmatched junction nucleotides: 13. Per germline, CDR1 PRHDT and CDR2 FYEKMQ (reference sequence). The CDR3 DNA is TGTGCCAGCAGCCCGACAGGGGCCCGGTTTAGGGAGCAGTTCTTC. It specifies CASSPTGARFREQFF.

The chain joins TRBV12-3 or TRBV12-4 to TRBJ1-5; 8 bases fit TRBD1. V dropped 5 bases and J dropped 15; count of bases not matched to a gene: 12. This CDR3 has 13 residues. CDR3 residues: CASSGGFGTGRHF. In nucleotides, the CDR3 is TGTGCCAGCAGTGGCGGATTCGGGACAGGCAGGCATTTT.

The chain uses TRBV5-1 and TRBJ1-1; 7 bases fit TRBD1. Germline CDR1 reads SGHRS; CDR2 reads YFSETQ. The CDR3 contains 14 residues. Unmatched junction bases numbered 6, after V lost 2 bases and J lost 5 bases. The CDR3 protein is CASSLQGTGTEAFF. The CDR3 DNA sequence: TGCGCCAGCAGCTTACAGGGGACGGGGACTGAAGCTTTCTTT.

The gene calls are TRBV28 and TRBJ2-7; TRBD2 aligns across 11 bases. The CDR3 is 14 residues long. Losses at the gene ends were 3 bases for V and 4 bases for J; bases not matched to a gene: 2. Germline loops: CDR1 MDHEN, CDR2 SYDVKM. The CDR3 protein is CASSFSGRVYEQYF. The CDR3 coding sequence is TGTGCCAGCAGTTTTAGCGGGAGGGTATACGAGCAGTACTTC.

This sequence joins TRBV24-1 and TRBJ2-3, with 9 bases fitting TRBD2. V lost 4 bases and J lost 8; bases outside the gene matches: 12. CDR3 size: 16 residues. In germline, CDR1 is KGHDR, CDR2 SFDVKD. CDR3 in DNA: TGTGCCACCAGTGACACTCTTAGCGGGAGAGGGGTTACGCAGTATTTT. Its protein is CATSDTLSGRGVTQYF.

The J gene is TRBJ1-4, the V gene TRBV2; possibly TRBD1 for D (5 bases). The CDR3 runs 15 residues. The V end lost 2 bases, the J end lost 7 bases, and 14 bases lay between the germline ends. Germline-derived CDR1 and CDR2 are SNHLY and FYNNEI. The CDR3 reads CASSESPGRGEKLFF. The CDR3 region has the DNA TGTGCCAGCAGTGAAAGTCCAGGAAGGGGTGAAAAACTGTTTTTT.

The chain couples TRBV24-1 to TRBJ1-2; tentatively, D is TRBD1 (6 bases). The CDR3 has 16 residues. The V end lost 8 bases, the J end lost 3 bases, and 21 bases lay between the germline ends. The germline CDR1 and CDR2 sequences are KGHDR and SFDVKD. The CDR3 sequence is CATNQSPGHRDYGYTF. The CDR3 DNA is TGTGCCACCAATCAATCCCCAGGTCACAGGGACTATGGCTACACCTTC.

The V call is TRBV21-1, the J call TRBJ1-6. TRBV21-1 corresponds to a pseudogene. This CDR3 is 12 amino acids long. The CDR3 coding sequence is TGTGCCAGCAGCAAAGACGTCGGAGGGAGGCACTTT. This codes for CASSKDVGGRHF.

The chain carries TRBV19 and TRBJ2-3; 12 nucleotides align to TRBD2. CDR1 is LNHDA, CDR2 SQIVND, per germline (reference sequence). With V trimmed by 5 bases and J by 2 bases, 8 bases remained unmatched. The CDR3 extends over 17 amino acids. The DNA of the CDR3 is TGTGCCAGTAGTGCAACTAGCGGGGGGCCCATCACAGATACGCAGTATTTT. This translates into CASSATSGGPITDTQYF. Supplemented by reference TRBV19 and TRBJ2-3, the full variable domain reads DGGITQSPKYLFRKEGQNVTLSCEQNLNHDAMYWYRQDPGQGLRLIYYSQIVNDFQKGDIAEGYSVSREKKESFPLTVTSAQKNPTAFYLCASSATSGGPITDTQYFGPGTRLTVL.

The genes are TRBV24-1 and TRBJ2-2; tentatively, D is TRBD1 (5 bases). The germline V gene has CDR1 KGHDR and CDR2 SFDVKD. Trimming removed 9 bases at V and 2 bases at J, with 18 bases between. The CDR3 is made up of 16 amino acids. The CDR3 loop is CATGHHRYSNTGELFF. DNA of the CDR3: TGTGCCACCGGACATCACCGGTACTCCAACACCGGGGAGCTGTTTTTT.

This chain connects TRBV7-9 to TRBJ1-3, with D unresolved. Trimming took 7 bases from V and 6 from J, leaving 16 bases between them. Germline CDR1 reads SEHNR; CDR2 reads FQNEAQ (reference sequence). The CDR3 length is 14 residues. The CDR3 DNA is TGTGCCAGCAATTCTGGAGGGCCAGAAAACACCATATATTTT. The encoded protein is CASNSGGPENTIYF.

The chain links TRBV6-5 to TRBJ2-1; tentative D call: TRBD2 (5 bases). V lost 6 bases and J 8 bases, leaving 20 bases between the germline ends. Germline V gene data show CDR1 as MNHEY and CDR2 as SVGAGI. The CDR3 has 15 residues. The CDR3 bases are TGTGCCAGCAGCCGCTTTACGATAGCGCAATATGAGCAGTTCTTC. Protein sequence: CASSRFTIAQYEQFF.

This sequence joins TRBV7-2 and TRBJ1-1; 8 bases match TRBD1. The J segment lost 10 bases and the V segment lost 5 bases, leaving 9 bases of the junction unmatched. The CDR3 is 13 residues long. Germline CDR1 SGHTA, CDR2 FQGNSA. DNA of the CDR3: TGTGCCAGCAGCGAGACAGGGGTAGACGGAGCTTTCTTT. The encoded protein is CASSETGVDGAFF.

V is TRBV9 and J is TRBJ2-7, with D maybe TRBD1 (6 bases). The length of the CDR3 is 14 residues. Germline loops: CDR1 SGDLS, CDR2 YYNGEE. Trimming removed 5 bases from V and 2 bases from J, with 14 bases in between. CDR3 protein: CASSAGTSTYEQYF. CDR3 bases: TGTGCCAGCAGTGCCGGGACATCCACCTACGAGCAGTACTTC.

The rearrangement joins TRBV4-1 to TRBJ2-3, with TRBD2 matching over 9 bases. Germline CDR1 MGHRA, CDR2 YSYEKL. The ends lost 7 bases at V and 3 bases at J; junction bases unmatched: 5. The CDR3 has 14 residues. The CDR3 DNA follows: TGCGCCAGCACACTGGCGGGGGGGACAGATACGCAGTATTTT. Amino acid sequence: CASTLAGGTDTQYF.

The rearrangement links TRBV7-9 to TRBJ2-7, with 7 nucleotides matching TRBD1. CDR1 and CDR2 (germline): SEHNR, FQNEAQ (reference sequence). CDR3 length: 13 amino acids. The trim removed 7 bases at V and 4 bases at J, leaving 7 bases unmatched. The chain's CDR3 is CASNPGGPYEQYF. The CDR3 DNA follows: TGTGCCAGCAATCCAGGGGGTCCTTACGAGCAGTACTTC.